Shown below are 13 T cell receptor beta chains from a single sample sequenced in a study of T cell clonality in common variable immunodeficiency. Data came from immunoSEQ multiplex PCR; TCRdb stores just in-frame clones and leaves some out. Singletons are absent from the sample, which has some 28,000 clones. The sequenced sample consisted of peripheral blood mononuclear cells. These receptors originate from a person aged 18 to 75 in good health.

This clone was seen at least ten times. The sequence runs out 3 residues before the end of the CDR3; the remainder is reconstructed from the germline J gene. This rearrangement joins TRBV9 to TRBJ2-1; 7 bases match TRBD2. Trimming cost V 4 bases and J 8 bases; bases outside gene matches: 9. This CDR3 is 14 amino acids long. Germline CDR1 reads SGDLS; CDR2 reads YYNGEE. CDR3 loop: CASSPLGGGDEQFF. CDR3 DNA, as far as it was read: TGTGCCAGCAGCCCGCTGGGCGGGGGAGATGAG.

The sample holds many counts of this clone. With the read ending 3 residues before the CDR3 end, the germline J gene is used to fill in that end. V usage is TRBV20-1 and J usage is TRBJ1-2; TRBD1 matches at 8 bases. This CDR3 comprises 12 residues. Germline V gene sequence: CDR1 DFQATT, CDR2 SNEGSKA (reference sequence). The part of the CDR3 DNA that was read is TGCAGTGCTCCGGACAGGGTAGTAGGC. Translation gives CSAPDRVVG. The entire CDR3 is CSAPDRVVGYTF.

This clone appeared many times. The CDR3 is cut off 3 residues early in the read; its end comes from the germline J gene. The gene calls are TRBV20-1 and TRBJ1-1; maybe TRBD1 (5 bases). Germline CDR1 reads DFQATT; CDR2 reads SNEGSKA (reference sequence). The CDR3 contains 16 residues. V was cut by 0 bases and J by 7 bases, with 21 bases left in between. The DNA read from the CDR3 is TGCAGTGCTAGAGAGGGACCGCGGGGGACCTCCTATGAA. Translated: CSAREGPRGTSYE. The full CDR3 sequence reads CSAREGPRGTSYEAFF.

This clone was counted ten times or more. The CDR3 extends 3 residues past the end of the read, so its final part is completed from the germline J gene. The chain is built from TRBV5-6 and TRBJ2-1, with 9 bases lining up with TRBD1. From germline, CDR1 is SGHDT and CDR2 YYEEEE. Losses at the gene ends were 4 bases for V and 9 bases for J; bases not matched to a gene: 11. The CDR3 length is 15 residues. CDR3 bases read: TGTGCCAGCAGCCGCCGGGACAGGGTAATAGGTGAG. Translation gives CASSRRDRVIGE. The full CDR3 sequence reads CASSRRDRVIGEQFF.

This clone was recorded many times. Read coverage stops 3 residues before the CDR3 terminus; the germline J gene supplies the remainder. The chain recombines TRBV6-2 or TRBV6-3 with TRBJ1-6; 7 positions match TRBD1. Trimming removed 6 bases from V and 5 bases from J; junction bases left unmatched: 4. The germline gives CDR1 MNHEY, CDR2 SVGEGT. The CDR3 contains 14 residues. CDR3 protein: CASRRTGNNSPLHF. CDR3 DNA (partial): TGTGCCAGCAGGAGGACAGGAAATAATTCACCC.

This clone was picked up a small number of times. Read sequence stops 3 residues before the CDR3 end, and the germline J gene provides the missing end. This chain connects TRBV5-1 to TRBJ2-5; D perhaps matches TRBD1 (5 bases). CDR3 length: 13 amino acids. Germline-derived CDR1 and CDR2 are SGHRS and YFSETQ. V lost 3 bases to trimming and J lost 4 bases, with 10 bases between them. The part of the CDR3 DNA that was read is TGCGCCAGCAGCTCGCAGGGTCCAGAGACC. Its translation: CASSSQGPET. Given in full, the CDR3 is CASSSQGPETQYF.

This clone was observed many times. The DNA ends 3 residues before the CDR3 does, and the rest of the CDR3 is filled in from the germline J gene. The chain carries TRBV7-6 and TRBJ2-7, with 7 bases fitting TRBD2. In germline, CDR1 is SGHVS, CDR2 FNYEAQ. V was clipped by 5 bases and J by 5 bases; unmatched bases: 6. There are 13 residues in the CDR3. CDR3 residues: CASSPGRGDEQYF. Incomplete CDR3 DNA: TGTGCCAGCAGCCCCGGACGGGGGGACGAG.

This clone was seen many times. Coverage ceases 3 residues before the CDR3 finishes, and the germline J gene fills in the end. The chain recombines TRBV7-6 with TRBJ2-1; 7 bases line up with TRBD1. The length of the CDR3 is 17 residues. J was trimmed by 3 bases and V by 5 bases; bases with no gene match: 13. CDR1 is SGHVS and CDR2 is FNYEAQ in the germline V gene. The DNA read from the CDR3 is TGTGCCAGCAGCCGAGGTTCCGGGACAGCCTACTACAATGAG. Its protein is CASSRGSGTAYYNE. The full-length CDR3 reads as CASSRGSGTAYYNEQFF.

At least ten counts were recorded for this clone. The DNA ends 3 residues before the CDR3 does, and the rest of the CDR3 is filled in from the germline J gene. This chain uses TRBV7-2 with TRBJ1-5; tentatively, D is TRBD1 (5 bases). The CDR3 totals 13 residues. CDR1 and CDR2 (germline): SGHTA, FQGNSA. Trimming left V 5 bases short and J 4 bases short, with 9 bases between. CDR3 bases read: TGTGCCAGCAGCGGCCAGGGAAATCAGCCC. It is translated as CASSGQGNQP. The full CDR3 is CASSGQGNQPQHF.

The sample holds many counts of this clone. The DNA read from the CDR3 is TGTGCCAGCAGTACTAGCGGGGGACTCAATGAG. Its translation is CASSTSGGLNE. The entire CDR3 sequence reads CASSTSGGLNEQFF. The chain links TRBV7-3 to TRBJ2-1; the match to TRBD2 covers 11 bases. Read data end 3 residues before the CDR3 end; the end is taken from the germline J gene. Germline-derived CDR1 and CDR2 are SGHTA and FQGTGA. The CDR3 is 14 residues long. V was clipped by 6 bases and J by 6 bases; unmatched bases: 4.

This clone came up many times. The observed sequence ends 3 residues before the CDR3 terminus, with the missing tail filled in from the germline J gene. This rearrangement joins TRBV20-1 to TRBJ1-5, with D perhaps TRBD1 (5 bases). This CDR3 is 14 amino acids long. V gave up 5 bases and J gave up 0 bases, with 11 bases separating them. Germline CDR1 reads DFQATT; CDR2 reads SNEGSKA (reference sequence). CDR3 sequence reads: CSASSRDSNQPQHF. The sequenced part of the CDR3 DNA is TGCAGTGCTTCCTCCAGGGATAGCAATCAGCCC.

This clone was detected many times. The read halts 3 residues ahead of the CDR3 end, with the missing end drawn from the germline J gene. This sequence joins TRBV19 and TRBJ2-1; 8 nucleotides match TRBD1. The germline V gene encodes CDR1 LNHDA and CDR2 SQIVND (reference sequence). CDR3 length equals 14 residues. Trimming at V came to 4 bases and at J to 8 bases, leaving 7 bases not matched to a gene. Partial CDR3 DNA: TGTGCCAGTAGTAAGGGGACAGGTAACTATGAG. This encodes CASSKGTGNYE. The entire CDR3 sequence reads CASSKGTGNYEQFF.

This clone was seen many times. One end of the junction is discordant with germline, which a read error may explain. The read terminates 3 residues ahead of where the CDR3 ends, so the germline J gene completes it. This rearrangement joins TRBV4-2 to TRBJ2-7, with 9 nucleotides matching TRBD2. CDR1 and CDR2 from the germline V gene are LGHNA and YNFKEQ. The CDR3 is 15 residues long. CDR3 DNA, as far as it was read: TGCGCCAGCAGCCAAGCGGGGGGACCCACCTACGAG. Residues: CASSQAGGPTYE. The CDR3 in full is CASSQAGGPTYEQYF.